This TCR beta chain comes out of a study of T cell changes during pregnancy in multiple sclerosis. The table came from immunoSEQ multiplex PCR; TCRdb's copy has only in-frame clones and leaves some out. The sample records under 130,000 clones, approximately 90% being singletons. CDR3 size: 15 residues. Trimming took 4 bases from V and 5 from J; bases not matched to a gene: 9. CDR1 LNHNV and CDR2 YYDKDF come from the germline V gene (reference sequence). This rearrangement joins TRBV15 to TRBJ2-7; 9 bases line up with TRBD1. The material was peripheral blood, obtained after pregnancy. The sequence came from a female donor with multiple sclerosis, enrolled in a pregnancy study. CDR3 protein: CATSKSQGAHDEQYF. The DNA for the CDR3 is TGTGCCACCAGCAAATCACAGGGGGCGCACGACGAGCAGTACTTC. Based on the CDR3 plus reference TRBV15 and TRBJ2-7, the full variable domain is DAMVIQNPRYQVTQFGKPVTLSCSQTLNHNVMYWYQQKSSQAPKLLFHYYDKDFNNEADTPDNFQSRRPNTSFCFLDIRSPGLGDTAMYLCATSKSQGAHDEQYFGPGTRLTVT.